The 32 T cell receptor beta chains listed next were all sequenced from one sample in a study of cytomegalovirus exposure and HLA in healthy donors. The study ran its PCR with 60 Vbeta and 13 Jbeta primers. The data were produced by immunoSEQ multiplex PCR, yet TCRdb's version contains in-frame clones alone and is incomplete. Counted here are about 130,000 clones, around 84% occurring once; the ten biggest clones make up approximately 2.5%. Input material: PBMCs. Every receptor here comes from a man in his forties or fifties in good health and CMV-seronegative.

On this clone: The sample holds other DNA sequences that translate to the same CDR3. This chain uses TRBV19 with TRBJ1-1; D possibly corresponds to TRBD1 (5 bases). Looked up from germline, CDR1 is LNHDA and CDR2 is SQIVND (reference sequence). The CDR3 is 13 amino acids. Trimming removed 3 bases from V and 6 bases from J, with 11 bases in between. The CDR3 nucleotides read TGTGCCAGTAGTATCGGGGGTAGGGCTGAAGCTTTCTTT. It yields the protein CASSIGGRAEAFF.

CDR3 sequence reads: CASSPRLGTGFEKLFF. The CDR3 DNA reads TGTGCCAGCTCACCCCGACTCGGGACAGGGTTTGAAAAACTGTTTTTT. This chain links TRBV18 with TRBJ1-4; 9 bases line up with TRBD1. The trim removed 3 bases at V and 7 bases at J, leaving 9 bases unmatched. Germline loops: CDR1 KGHSH, CDR2 LQKENI. The CDR3 consists of 16 residues. Together with reference TRBV18 and TRBJ1-4, the CDR3 gives the full variable domain: NAGVMQNPRHLVRRRGQEARLRCSPMKGHSHVYWYRQLPEEGLKFMVYLQKENIIDESGMPKERFSAEFPKEGPSILRIQQVVRGDSAAYFCASSPRLGTGFEKLFFGSGTQLSVL.

This clone came up once. The chain combines TRBV7-9 with TRBJ2-5, with 7 positions matching TRBD2. The CDR3 spans 14 residues. Germline assignment: CDR1 SEHNR and CDR2 FQNEAQ (reference sequence). Trimming cost V 6 bases and J 2 bases; bases outside gene matches: 6. The CDR3 bases are TGTGCCAGCAGGGTCCGGGGGGATCAAGAGACCCAGTACTTC. It yields the protein CASRVRGDQETQYF.

The rearrangement links TRBV6-6 to TRBJ2-7; D is unresolved. Germline loops: CDR1 MNHNY, CDR2 SVGAGI (reference sequence). Trimming removed 4 bases from V and 7 bases from J, with 14 bases in between. This CDR3 has 13 amino acids. In DNA, the CDR3 is TGTGCCAGCAGTTGGCGCCCTCTGCGGGAGCAGTACTTC. Translation: CASSWRPLREQYF.

The chain recombines TRBV19 with TRBJ1-5; D gene uncertain. The V end was cut by 1 base, the J end by 3 bases, with 7 bases between. Germline lookup yields CDR1 LNHDA and CDR2 SQIVND (reference sequence). The CDR3 extends over 14 amino acids. The CDR3 region has the DNA TGTGCCAGTAGTATAGGAGTATTCAATCAGCCCCAGCATTTT. Translation gives CASSIGVFNQPQHF.

A single count supports this clone. V gene TRBV20-1 combines with J gene TRBJ2-1; D remains ambiguous. The germline V and J ends were trimmed by 6 bases and 10 bases, with 13 bases remaining between them. The CDR3 loop spans 11 amino acids. Germline V lookup: CDR1 DFQATT, CDR2 SNEGSKA (reference sequence). The CDR3 protein is CSATRSGEQFF. The CDR3 region has the DNA TGCAGTGCAACCCGCTCCGGGGAGCAGTTCTTC.

V usage is TRBV5-4 and J usage is TRBJ1-6; D not resolved. V lost 0 bases and J 9 bases, leaving 16 bases between the germline ends. The germline CDR1 and CDR2 sequences are SGHNT and YYREEE (reference sequence). The CDR3 extends over 16 amino acids. This CDR3 is CASSLDSLTTSSPLHF. The CDR3 DNA reads as TGTGCCAGCAGCTTGGACAGCCTCACAACAAGTTCACCCCTCCACTTT.

CDR3 in amino acids: CASSPGGGRETQYF. The CDR3 DNA sequence: TGCGCCAGCAGCCCTGGCGGGGGGCGGGAGACCCAGTACTTC. The rearrangement links TRBV4-1 to TRBJ2-5; 8 bases are a match to TRBD2. The CDR3 has 14 residues. The trim removed 4 bases at V and 5 bases at J, leaving 6 bases unmatched. CDR1 is MGHRA, CDR2 YSYEKL, per germline.

The rearrangement joins TRBV21-1 to TRBJ1-1. TRBV21-1 is reported as a pseudogene. The CDR3 loop spans 15 amino acids. In nucleotides, the CDR3 is TGTGCCAGCAGCAAAATGGGGGACGGGGGCACTGAAGCTTTCTTT. Its protein product is CASSKMGDGGTEAFF.

The gene calls are TRBV30 and TRBJ1-4; 10 bases align to TRBD1. Trimming removed 1 base from V and 10 bases from J; junction bases left unmatched: 21. This CDR3 spans 19 amino acids. Germline CDR1 and CDR2: GTSNPN and SVGIG (reference sequence). The chain's CDR3 is CAWSDSSGTGVWFYGKLFF. The CDR3 DNA reads as TGTGCCTGGAGTGATTCCTCCGGGACAGGGGTATGGTTCTATGGAAAACTGTTTTTT.

The chain recombines TRBV7-9 with TRBJ2-3; 9 positions match TRBD1. After removal of 1 base from V and 5 bases from J, the junction contained 7 bases not matched to a gene. Germline assignment: CDR1 SEHNR and CDR2 FQNEAQ (reference sequence). CDR3 length: 16 residues. Here the CDR3 DNA reads TGTGCCAGCAGCTTAGGCGGGACAGGGATTCAAGATACGCAGTATTTT. Its translation: CASSLGGTGIQDTQYF.

The chain employs TRBV5-1 and TRBJ2-5; TRBD1 might be the D (7 bases). V was trimmed by 4 bases and J by 1 base, leaving 11 bases between them. The CDR3 runs 14 residues. Germline-derived CDR1 and CDR2 are SGHRS and YFSETQ. CDR3 region: CASSAGQSQETQYF. In nucleotides, the CDR3 is TGCGCCAGCAGCGCGGGACAGTCCCAAGAGACCCAGTACTTC.

The chain carries TRBV23-1 and TRBJ2-7; no definite D call. TRBV23-1 is marked as an open reading frame, function uncertain. The CDR3 consists of 15 residues. Trimming left V 4 bases short and J 0 bases short, with 13 bases between. The CDR3 DNA sequence: TGCGCCAGCAGTCCTCTGGGCGCAGTCTCCTACGAGCAGTACTTC. Translating it yields CASSPLGAVSYEQYF.

This chain joins TRBV6-5 and TRBJ2-1, with a weak D call TRBD2 (5 bases). The CDR3 is 14 residues long. The germline gives CDR1 MNHEY, CDR2 SVGAGI. V shed 5 bases and J shed 5 bases, with 13 bases lying between them. The CDR3 DNA reads as TGTGCCAGCAGTCCCCCCGGGCGGGACAATGAGCAGTTCTTC. Amino acids: CASSPPGRDNEQFF.

This clone was seen only once. At one boundary the junction diverges from the germline segment, which might be a read error. V gene TRBV6-1 combines with J gene TRBJ2-7; possible D gene TRBD1, 6 bases. The germline gives CDR1 MNHNS, CDR2 SASEGT. CDR3 size: 13 residues. The CDR3 loop is CASSGDISYDQYF. The CDR3 nucleotides are TGTGCCAGCAGCGGGGACATCTCCTACGACCAGTACTTC.

This sequence joins TRBV6-1 and TRBJ1-6; D is unclear. The CDR3 has 14 amino acids. V was clipped by 3 bases and J by 10 bases, with 13 bases between them. Looked up from germline, CDR1 is MNHNS and CDR2 is SASEGT. The CDR3 region is CASSDQGGLSPLHF. In nucleotides, the CDR3 is TGTGCCAGCAGTGACCAAGGAGGTTTATCACCCCTCCACTTT.

A single count supports this clone. This chain links TRBV2 with TRBJ2-5; TRBD1 aligns across 7 bases. After removal of 6 bases from V and 11 bases from J, the junction contained 6 bases not matched to a gene. CDR3 length: 11 residues. Germline assignment: CDR1 SNHLY and CDR2 FYNNEI. In DNA, the CDR3 is TGTGCCAGCAGGGGACAGACGGAGCAGTACTTC. Protein: CASRGQTEQYF. Complete variable domain (other parts from reference TRBV2 and TRBJ2-5): EPEVTQTPSHQVTQMGQEVILRCVPISNHLYFYWYRQILGQKVEFLVSFYNNEISEKSEIFDDQFSVERPDGSNFTLKIRSTKLEDSAMYFCASRGQTEQYFGPGTRLLVL.

V is TRBV11-3 and J is TRBJ2-1; 12 nucleotides agree with TRBD2. Germline V lookup: CDR1 SGHNT, CDR2 YENEEA. The CDR3 has 12 amino acids. The trim removed 5 bases at V and 10 bases at J, leaving 0 bases unmatched. The CDR3: CASSLAGGEQFF. For the CDR3, the DNA is TGTGCCAGCAGCCTAGCGGGGGGGGAGCAGTTCTTC.

This chain connects TRBV19 to TRBJ1-1; a weak D match, TRBD1 (5 bases). This CDR3 has 14 residues. Germline CDR1 LNHDA, CDR2 SQIVND (reference sequence). Trimming took 3 bases from V and 5 from J, leaving 13 bases between them. CDR3 amino acids: CASSMNSGGTEAFF. CDR3 nucleotide sequence: TGTGCCAGTAGTATGAACAGTGGGGGGACTGAAGCTTTCTTT.

V usage is TRBV6-4 and J usage is TRBJ2-6; D is perhaps TRBD2 (5 bases). Germline V gene sequence: CDR1 MRHNA, CDR2 SNTAGT. The CDR3 runs to 15 residues. The V gene lost 0 bases and the J gene lost 4 bases, with 7 bases spanning the gap. The CDR3 region has the DNA TGTGCCAGCAGTGACTCCTCGGGGGGGGCCAACGTCCTGACTTTC. The encoded protein is CASSDSSGGANVLTF.

This rearrangement joins TRBV5-1 to TRBJ2-2, with D possibly matching TRBD1 (5 bases). Trimming left V 4 bases short and J 3 bases short, with 7 bases between. The CDR3 extends over 13 amino acids. Germline-derived CDR1 and CDR2 are SGHRS and YFSETQ. CDR3 in amino acids: CASSPTDTGELFF. As DNA, the CDR3 is TGCGCCAGCAGCCCGACAGACACCGGGGAGCTGTTTTTT.

This chain joins TRBV5-1 and TRBJ1-5; D unresolved. In germline, CDR1 is SGHRS, CDR2 YFSETQ. V was trimmed by 0 bases and J by 0 bases, leaving 4 bases between them. This CDR3 spans 14 amino acids. The CDR3 is CASSLDSSNQPQHF. CDR3 in DNA: TGCGCCAGCAGCTTGGATAGTAGCAATCAGCCCCAGCATTTT.

The chain couples TRBV5-6 to TRBJ1-2; no firm D call. This CDR3 region has 12 residues. Deletions cut 7 bases from V and 4 bases from J, with 11 bases between. Germline CDR1 SGHDT, CDR2 YYEEEE. CDR3 sequence: CASQRTSYGYTF. For the CDR3, the DNA is TGTGCCAGCCAACGAACTTCCTATGGCTACACCTTC.

This chain joins TRBV25-1 and TRBJ1-4; TRBD1 aligns across 9 bases. Trimming cost V 7 bases and J 7 bases; bases outside gene matches: 4. Germline loops: CDR1 MGHDK, CDR2 SYGVNS. This CDR3 has 13 amino acids. CDR3 protein: CASKGQGGEKLFF. Written as DNA, the CDR3 is TGTGCCAGCAAGGGACAGGGAGGTGAAAAACTGTTTTTT.

This chain connects TRBV2 to TRBJ1-2; 10 nucleotides line up with TRBD1. The V and J ends lost 6 bases and 7 bases, in that order; junction bases with no gene match: 5. CDR1 and CDR2 (germline): SNHLY, FYNNEI. This CDR3 has 13 residues. The CDR3 DNA is TGTGCCAGCAGGCCGACAGGGGGCGGTGGCTACACCTTC. This sequence encodes CASRPTGGGGYTF.

The genes are TRBV28 and TRBJ2-5; D remains unclear. Germline values: CDR1 MDHEN, CDR2 SYDVKM. This CDR3 spans 15 amino acids. Trimming left V 6 bases short and J 0 bases short, with 14 bases between. CDR3 sequence reads: CASSSGSLYQETQYF. The CDR3 DNA is TGTGCCAGCAGCTCAGGATCATTGTACCAAGAGACCCAGTACTTC.

This clone has a handful of counts. This chain joins TRBV2 and TRBJ2-2; 9 nucleotides line up with TRBD1. Germline V gene sequence: CDR1 SNHLY, CDR2 FYNNEI. J lost 1 base, V lost 6 bases, and 9 bases had no gene match. The CDR3 totals 17 residues. The CDR3 nucleotides read TGTGCCAGCAGGACGTCGCCGGGACAGGGGAACACCGGGGAGCTGTTTTTT. Encoded protein: CASRTSPGQGNTGELFF.

CDR3 coding DNA: TGTGCCAGCAGCGAACTCGGGACAGGGGATGTGGGCACAGATACGCAGTATTTT. Translated: CASSELGTGDVGTDTQYF. The genes are TRBV5-5 and TRBJ2-3, with TRBD1 matching over 10 bases. Germline CDR1 SGHKS, CDR2 YYEKEE (reference sequence). This CDR3 comprises 18 residues. With V trimmed by 4 bases and J by 1 base, 12 bases remained unmatched.

This clone was seen only once. The chain combines TRBV29-1 with TRBJ1-1, with TRBD1 as a possible D gene (6 bases). The CDR3 extends over 11 amino acids. V was cut by 2 bases and J by 10 bases, with 11 bases left in between. Per the germline V gene, CDR1 is SQVTM and CDR2 is ANQGSEA. The chain's CDR3 is CSVEFQGRAFF. CDR3 in DNA: TGCAGCGTTGAATTTCAGGGGCGAGCTTTCTTT.

The chain carries TRBV4-1 and TRBJ2-2, with no clear D. There are 14 residues in the CDR3. V lost 4 bases and J 8 bases, leaving 14 bases between the germline ends. The germline V gene has CDR1 MGHRA and CDR2 YSYEKL. In nucleotides, the CDR3 is TGCGCCAGCAGCCCCTCTCTGCGTTATGGGGAGCTGTTTTTT. Translating it yields CASSPSLRYGELFF.

This clone showed up just a few times. The rearrangement joins TRBV4-1 to TRBJ1-4; tentatively, D is TRBD1 (5 bases). Trimming left V 0 bases short and J 8 bases short, with 13 bases between. CDR1 MGHRA and CDR2 YSYEKL come from the germline V gene. This CDR3 contains 15 residues. CDR3 coding DNA: TGCGCCAGCAGCCAAGATGCGGGACGAGGCGAAAAACTGTTTTTT. Its translation is CASSQDAGRGEKLFF.

This clone was found once. The chain recombines TRBV5-1 with TRBJ2-3; 10 bases are shared with TRBD1. CDR3 length: 15 amino acids. The trim removed 4 bases at V and 6 bases at J, leaving 8 bases unmatched. CDR1 SGHRS and CDR2 YFSETQ come from the germline V gene. CDR3 protein: CASSRTGGISDTQYF. The DNA for the CDR3 is TGCGCCAGCAGCAGGACAGGGGGTATTTCGGATACGCAGTATTTT.